Detailed here is one TCR beta chain. As yet, its antigen is unknown. These data belong to a study of cytomegalovirus exposure and HLA in healthy donors. Study-level points and caveats: A later analysis linked some 18,000 TCR beta sequences to HLA alleles at 0.05 false discovery rate.

This CDR3 is 14 amino acids long. Germline values: CDR1 SQVTM, CDR2 ANQGSEA. Trimming cost V 1 base and J 5 bases; bases outside gene matches: 7. It was with 60 Vbeta and 13 Jbeta primers that the PCR ran. Libraries were prepared by immunoSEQ multiplex PCR; TCRdb keeps only in-frame clonotypes and omits some of them. The sample holds fewer than 250,000 clones; 60% to 80% are singletons and the top ten take approximately 2%. The TCR comes from a male donor in good health and CMV-seronegative. Sample: PBMCs. The chain links TRBV29-1 to TRBJ1-1; TRBD1 matches at 7 bases. CDR3 sequence (DNA): TGCAGCGTTGAAGGGTACAGGGGAGAAACTGAAGCTTTCTTT. Its protein is CSVEGYRGETEAFF.